This TCR beta chain was sequenced for a study of spatial heterogeneity in lung cancer. For the study at large: Raw reads contained each unique TCR and UMI combination more than ten times on average.

This CDR3 is 14 amino acids long. V dropped 3 bases and J dropped 0 bases, with 11 bases sitting between them. In germline, CDR1 is DFQATT, CDR2 SNEGSKA (reference sequence). One entry per CDR3 protein, called by TCRdb with MiXCR from the 5' RACE reads. The repertoire includes about 44,000 distinct CDR3 sequences, about 13% of them detected once, and about 60% sits in the top ten. Documented time point: sample taken at primary tumor resection. The donor population consisted of more than 55 patients with untreated, early-stage non-small cell lung cancer. Unsorted whole RNA samples from tumor, nontumor lung or frozen PBMC were sequenced.

This specimen was PBMCs, taken at surgery. The chain combines TRBV20-1 with TRBJ1-1; D gene unclear. The sequence derives from a male donor with early-stage non-small cell lung cancer. The CDR3 region is CSASRQFMNTEAFF. DNA for the CDR3: TGCAGTGCTAGTCGGCAGTTCATGAACACTGAAGCTTTCTTT.